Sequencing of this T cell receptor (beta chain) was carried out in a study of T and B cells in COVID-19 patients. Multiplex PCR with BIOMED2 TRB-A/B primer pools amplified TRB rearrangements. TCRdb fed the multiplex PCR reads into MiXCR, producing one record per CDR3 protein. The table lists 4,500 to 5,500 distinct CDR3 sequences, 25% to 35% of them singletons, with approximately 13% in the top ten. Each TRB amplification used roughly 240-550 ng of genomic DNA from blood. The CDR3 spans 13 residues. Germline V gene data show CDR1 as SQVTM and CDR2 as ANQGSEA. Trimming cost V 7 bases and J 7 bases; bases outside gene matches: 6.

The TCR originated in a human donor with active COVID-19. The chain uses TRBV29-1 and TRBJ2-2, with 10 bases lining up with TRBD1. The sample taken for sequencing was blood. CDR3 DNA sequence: TGCAGCGCCCGACAGGGGGCGGGCGGGGAGCTGTTTTTT. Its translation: CSARQGAGGELFF.